This is a list of T cell receptor beta chains from one sample in a study of T cell responses to AZD1222 COVID-19 vaccine. Sequencing was performed with immunoSEQ multiplex PCR; in TCRdb, only in-frame clones are kept and a portion is missing. The data show 150,000 to 200,000 clones, around 94% seen once. The material was peripheral blood, obtained 28 days after the second AZD1222 dose. These receptors all come from an adult who received the AZD1222 COVID-19 vaccine. Each CDR3 is given without its conserved first and last residue.

j_call v_call cdr3_aa
TRBJ2-2 TRBV7-6 ASSLMGGRRNTGELF
TRBJ1-6 TRBV6-5 ASSYLVGLASSPLH
TRBJ1-2 TRBV6-6 ASSDRSGGYT
TRBJ2-1 TRBV28 ASQRASGRYEQF
TRBJ2-7 TRBV30 AWSSNTRYEQY
TRBJ2-6 TRBV3-1/TRBV3-2 ASSPAKSSGANVLT
TRBJ2-2 TRBV28 ASSLLFSGELF
TRBJ1-5 TRBV18 ASSDAKGNQPQH
TRBJ1-6 TRBV24-1 ATSHRDMGSPLH
TRBJ1-2 TRBV14 ASSRDRGRSGYT
TRBJ1-3 TRBV5-4 ASSSQDLSGNTIY
TRBJ2-5 TRBV3-1/TRBV3-2 ASSQGSSGSRETQY
TRBJ2-7 TRBV28 ASSLVGLTYEQY
TRBJ1-4 TRBV11-1 ASSSTTSLNEKLF
TRBJ1-1 TRBV19 ASSITGDRGRITTEAF
TRBJ2-3 TRBV5-4 ASTQIAGSTDTQY
TRBJ2-5 TRBV7-9 ASSPPFPDPGETQY